This T cell receptor beta chain comes out of a study of blood T cell repertoires in COVID-19. Looking at the study overall: PBMCs, B-cell-depleted T cells, or T cells provided the cDNA or gDNA that made up the material.

Seattle's cohort entered during active infection and was followed longitudinally. In the source study's methods: From reference gene primer amplification, estimates of nucleated cell counts were derived. TCRdb's copy holds only in-frame clones and misses some; the assay was immunoSEQ multiplex PCR. V and J calls and clone size follow that table, whereas D and trimming were derived from the DNA. This sample has 250,000 to 300,000 clones, with approximately 87% found just once. This CDR3 is built from 11 residues. V was clipped by 7 bases and J by 7 bases, with 10 bases between them. Looked up from germline, CDR1 is MNHEY and CDR2 is SVGAGI.

The chain recombines TRBV6-5 with TRBJ1-1; the D is unclear. The sample consisted of peripheral blood. This TCR came from a woman younger than 45 with COVID-19, enrolled during active disease. The CDR3 DNA sequence: TGTGCCAGCAAGCTACCGAATGAAGCTTTCTTT. Translation gives CASKLPNEAFF.